This TCR beta chain was observed in a study of T cells after yellow fever vaccination. At the level of the study: SMART-Seq v4 Ultra Low Input prepared libraries from low-cell fractions.

Findings of the study overall: Post-booster repertoires again held most primary-vaccination clones (around 95% CD4, 88% CD8).

The CDR3 totals 15 residues. V trimming: 7 bases; J trimming: 2 bases; junction bases outside the gene matches: 8. Per germline, CDR1 LNHNV and CDR2 YYDKDF (reference sequence). This clonotype has a count of ten or more. The antigen is not known. For TCR, cDNA came from 5'RACE template switching, which added a universal primer site and UMIs. TCRdb ran MiXCR on the 5' RACE reads and lists one entry per CDR3 protein. The sample lists about 350,000 distinct CDR3 sequences; around 8.1% were seen once. The TCR sequence derives from a man aged 18 to 29 who received the YFV17D yellow fever vaccine. The input for sequencing was PBMCs, taken roughly 45 days after the first yellow fever vaccination. This rearrangement joins TRBV15 to TRBJ2-3; 8 bases match TRBD1. CDR3 DNA sequence: TGTGCCACCACCCGGGACAGGCACTACACAGATACGCAGTATTTT. Amino acids: CATTRDRHYTDTQYF.